This TCR beta chain was recorded in a study of blood T cell repertoires in COVID-19. Turning to the study itself: Some COVID-19 samples were acute and others convalescent; all came from the United States, Italy and Spain. Sample material is recorded as cDNA or gDNA derived from T cells, B-cell-depleted T cells, or PBMCs.

This CDR3 spans 13 amino acids. Germline V lookup: CDR1 LGHDT, CDR2 YNNKEL (reference sequence). Trimming took 1 base from V and 6 from J, leaving 9 bases between them. Generated by immunoSEQ multiplex PCR, the TCRdb table keeps only in-frame clones and is missing some. This sample carries about 200,000 clones, about nine tenths of them seen once, and the ten largest clones take 5.5% to 8%. This sequence joins TRBV3-1 (or the pseudogene TRBV3-2) and TRBJ1-1, with TRBD1 as a possible D gene (6 bases). Sequencing used peripheral blood. The receptor's source is a man in his 60s who had recovered from COVID-19. The CDR3 DNA is TGTGCCAGCAGCCAAGCAGGGGCGGCTGAAGCTTTCTTT. Its protein is CASSQAGAAEAFF.